The 3 T cell receptor beta chains reported below all come from one sample, sequenced in a study of blood T cells in healthy people across ages. A sample-barcoded 5' primer and a J-beta primer mix were used in a second PCR of about 6 to 12 cycles. TCRdb ran MiXCR on the 5' RACE reads and lists one entry per CDR3 protein. The sample records about 680,000 distinct CDR3 sequences, approximately 49% being singletons. The source material was blood. These receptors were collected from a woman aged 60-70 years in good health.

This clonotype was counted ten times or more. The chain carries TRBV20-1 and TRBJ2-6; D perhaps matches TRBD1 (5 bases). The germline gives CDR1 DFQATT, CDR2 SNEGSKA (reference sequence). The ends were cut back, 0 bases at V and 0 bases at J, with 12 bases in the middle. The CDR3 contains 17 residues. The DNA of the CDR3 is TGCAGTGCTAGAGAGGGGCAGCCTTACTCTGGGGCCAACGTCCTGACTTTC. Its protein product is CSAREGQPYSGANVLTF.

As concerns this clonotype: The junction shows a germline mismatch at one end, possibly a read error. This sequence joins TRBV4-2 and TRBJ2-3, with a tentative D call TRBD2 (5 bases). Germline assignment: CDR1 LGHNA and CDR2 YNFKEQ. The CDR3 runs to 14 residues. The CDR3 nucleotides read TGTGCCAGCAGCCCAACTAGGACCACAGATGCGCAGTATTTT. This sequence encodes CASSPTRTTDAQYF.

This clonotype was picked up a small number of times. The chain carries TRBV20-1 and TRBJ2-7, with 9 bases matching TRBD2. This CDR3 is built from 17 residues. Germline V CDR1 and CDR2: DFQATT, SNEGSKA (reference sequence). The V segment lost 0 bases and the J segment 3 bases; nucleotides outside the gene matches: 12. The CDR3 region has the DNA TGCAGTGCTAGAGATCAGGGACCTAGCGGGGTATTCTACGAGCAGTACTTC. Translation gives CSARDQGPSGVFYEQYF.